This TCR beta chain appears in the sequencing data of a study of naive and memory T cell subsets. Findings and caveats of the study: Over 95% of naive TCR sequences appeared only once after error correction, unlike memory subsets. Clonotypes here are unpaired alpha or beta chain sequences.

The germline V gene has CDR1 MNHEY and CDR2 SMNVEV (reference sequence). Trimming took off 10 bases at V and 0 bases at J, with 10 bases between the two ends. The CDR3 extends over 13 amino acids. To note about this clonotype: Its antigen is unknown.

Both TRBC1 and TRBC2 were covered by a beta constant-region primer of two equimolar oligonucleotides. Four rounds of PCR amplified the ligated cDNA using nested alpha and beta constant-region primers plus SP2. MiXCR was run by TCRdb on the UMI-ligation and nested PCR reads, yielding one entry per CDR3 protein. Of around 160,000 distinct CDR3 sequences listed, 15% to 20% are singletons. The sequenced sample consisted of naive CD4+ T cells from blood. This chain links TRBV27 with TRBJ1-5; no clear D. The origin of this receptor is a human donor in good health. CDR3 residues: CATGLSSNQPQHF. The CDR3 bases are TGTGCCACCGGACTGAGTAGCAATCAGCCCCAGCATTTT.